One and the same sample provided the 12 T cell receptor beta chains below, sequenced in a study of T cell responses to AZD1222 COVID-19 vaccine. Using immunoSEQ multiplex PCR, the repertoire was profiled, and TCRdb retains in-frame clones only, with some absent. The table shows about 120,000 clones, with 70% to 90% occurring only once. The sample consisted of peripheral blood, taken on day 0 of MenACWY control vaccination. All receptors derive from an adult in good health.

The rearrangement joins TRBV6-5 to TRBJ1-2; a possible D gene is TRBD1 (6 bases). The germline V gene encodes CDR1 MNHEY and CDR2 SVGAGI. This CDR3 is 15 amino acids long. The V gene lost 6 bases and the J gene lost 0 bases, with 14 bases spanning the gap. CDR3 region: CASSLNRVTNYGYTF. The CDR3 nucleotides read TGTGCCAGCAGCCTTAACAGGGTAACTAACTATGGCTACACCTTC.

This chain joins TRBV29-1 and TRBJ2-2; 8 bases agree with TRBD1. J lost 0 bases, V lost 7 bases, and 4 bases had no gene match. This CDR3 region has 14 residues. The germline CDR1 and CDR2 sequences are SQVTM and ANQGSEA. Here the CDR3 DNA reads TGCAGCGCATTGGGACAGGCGAACACCGGGGAGCTGTTTTTT. It translates to CSALGQANTGELFF.

The CDR3 DNA follows: TGCGCCAGCAGCCAAGATCGGGGGTATCCCAATGAGCAGTTCTTC. Translating it yields CASSQDRGYPNEQFF. This chain connects TRBV4-3 to TRBJ2-1; a possible D gene is TRBD2 (6 bases). V shed 0 bases and J shed 6 bases, with 12 bases lying between them. CDR1 is LGHNA and CDR2 is YSLEER in the germline V gene. This CDR3 contains 15 residues.

The chain combines TRBV2 with TRBJ2-4, with 7 positions matching TRBD2. This CDR3 contains 15 residues. With 4 bases clipped from V and 0 bases from J, the junction kept 3 bases outside the gene matches. CDR1 and CDR2 (germline): SNHLY, FYNNEI. DNA for the CDR3: TGTGCCAGCAGTGGGGAGGGATTAGCCAAAAACATTCAGTACTTC. Translation gives CASSGEGLAKNIQYF.

The rearrangement uses TRBV18 and TRBJ1-2, with 9 bases aligning to TRBD1. Trimming cost V 3 bases and J 8 bases; bases outside gene matches: 4. Germline CDR1 reads KGHSH; CDR2 reads LQKENI. This CDR3 comprises 13 residues. In DNA, the CDR3 is TGTGCCAGCTCACCGGGACAGGGAGAGGGCTACACCTTC. Translation: CASSPGQGEGYTF.

The chain uses TRBV7-2 and TRBJ1-2, with 8 positions matching TRBD1. Germline V gene sequence: CDR1 SGHTA, CDR2 FQGNSA. Germline trimming cut 3 bases from V and 8 bases from J; bases unmatched to any gene: 11. The length of the CDR3 is 15 residues. The CDR3 DNA sequence: TGTGCCAGCAGCTTGGCTTTTGACAGGGGCGGAGGCTACACCTTC. Translated: CASSLAFDRGGGYTF.

V is TRBV19 and J is TRBJ1-5, with TRBD1 matching 9 bases. There are 15 residues in the CDR3. Germline-derived CDR1 and CDR2 are LNHDA and SQIVND (reference sequence). Losses at the gene ends were 4 bases for V and 4 bases for J; bases not matched to a gene: 5. CDR3 residues: CASSRRDRANQPQHF. For the CDR3, the DNA is TGTGCCAGTAGTAGGCGGGACAGGGCTAATCAGCCCCAGCATTTT.

J is TRBJ1-5 and V is TRBV2; 11 nucleotides agree with TRBD1. V gave up 6 bases and J gave up 3 bases; unmatched junction bases: 4. This CDR3 spans 15 amino acids. Germline V gene data show CDR1 as SNHLY and CDR2 as FYNNEI. Here the CDR3 DNA reads TGTGCCAGCAGCGGGACAGGGGGTCCCAATCAGCCCCAGCATTTT. Translated, it gives CASSGTGGPNQPQHF.

This chain's CDR3 is CASSLPGSGSEKLFF. The CDR3 coding sequence is TGTGCCAGCAGTTTGCCCGGCTCGGGGTCGGAAAAACTGTTTTTT. The chain links TRBV28 to TRBJ1-4; D ambiguous. The CDR3 runs 15 residues. CDR1 is MDHEN and CDR2 is SYDVKM in the germline V gene. V lost 3 bases to trimming and J lost 8 bases, with 16 bases between them.

This chain connects TRBV11-2 to TRBJ2-2, with a possible D match to TRBD1 (6 bases). The V gene lost 7 bases and the J gene lost 7 bases, with 25 bases spanning the gap. The CDR3 consists of 17 residues. CDR1 and CDR2 from the germline V gene are SGHAT and FQNNGV. The CDR3 DNA reads TGTGCCAGCAAACCCTTGGGGCAGGGGTCACAGGGCGGGGAGCTGTTTTTT. Protein: CASKPLGQGSQGGELFF. Full variable domain (outside the CDR3, taken from reference TRBV11-2 and TRBJ2-2): EAGVAQSPRYKIIEKRQSVAFWCNPISGHATLYWYQQILGQGPKLLIQFQNNGVVDDSQLPKDRFSAERLKGVDSTLKIQPAKLEDSAVYLCASKPLGQGSQGGELFFGEGSRLTVL.

V usage is TRBV28 and J usage is TRBJ2-3; TRBD1 might be the D (5 bases). CDR1 and CDR2 from the germline V gene are MDHEN and SYDVKM. The CDR3 extends over 14 amino acids. Trimming cost V 6 bases and J 3 bases, with 13 bases left between them. The CDR3 nucleotides are TGTGCCAGCAGGGGGCAGGTGGGGACAGATACGCAGTATTTT. Amino acid sequence: CASRGQVGTDTQYF.

The rearrangement joins TRBV6-6 to TRBJ1-2; weak D call: TRBD1 (6 bases). The germline CDR1 and CDR2 sequences are MNHNY and SVGAGI (reference sequence). The CDR3 sequence is 15 residues long. Trimming left V 7 bases short and J 4 bases short, with 19 bases between. The CDR3 region is CASIERDMPAYGYTF. CDR3 nucleotides: TGTGCCAGCATCGAGAGGGACATGCCCGCCTATGGCTACACCTTC.